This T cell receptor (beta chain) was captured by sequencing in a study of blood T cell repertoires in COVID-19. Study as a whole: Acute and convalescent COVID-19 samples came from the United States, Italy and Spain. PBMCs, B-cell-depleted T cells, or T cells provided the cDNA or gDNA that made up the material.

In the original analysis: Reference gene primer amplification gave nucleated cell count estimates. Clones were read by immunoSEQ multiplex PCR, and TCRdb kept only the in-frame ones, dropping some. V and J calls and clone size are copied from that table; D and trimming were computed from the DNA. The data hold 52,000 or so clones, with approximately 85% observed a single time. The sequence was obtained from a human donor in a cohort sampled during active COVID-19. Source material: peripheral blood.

CDR3: CASSLSLETQYF. DNA of the CDR3: TGCGCCAGCAGCCTATCGTTGGAGACCCAGTACTTC. The genes are TRBV5-1 and TRBJ2-5; no clear D gene. CDR3 length: 12 residues. V was trimmed by 4 bases and J by 5 bases, leaving 9 bases between them. CDR1 and CDR2 (germline): SGHRS, YFSETQ.